Listed below are T cell receptor beta chains from one sample, sequenced in a study of shared clonotypes between healthy human individuals. Produced via immunoSEQ multiplex PCR; TCRdb's table is partial and in-frame only. In the table there are 300,000 to 400,000 clones, roughly 84% of which are singletons. Sequencing was carried out using memory CD8+ T cells sorted from blood. These receptors all come from a man between 18 and 29 years old in good health. Each CDR3 is given with its conserved first and last residue. A D gene is named only where the DNA matches it firmly. For some rows the clone size is stated as once, few or many, or as a class when expanded; others skip it.

.	TRBD1	TRBV6-1	TRBJ1-1	CASSVRQGNTEAFF	TGTGCCAGCAGTGTAAGACAGGGGAACACTGAAGCTTTCTTT
.	TRBD1	TRBV4-3	TRBJ2-1	CASSQGLGTGGLNEQFF	TGCGCCAGCAGCCAAGGACTAGGGACAGGAGGATTGAATGAGCAGTTCTTC
.	TRBD2	TRBV4-3	TRBJ2-7	CASSQESSGKYEQYF	TGCGCCAGCAGCCAAGAGTCTAGCGGCAAATACGAGCAGTACTTC
.	.	TRBV5-1	TRBJ1-4	CASSFPGRSGVNEKLFF	TGCGCCAGCAGCTTCCCGGGCAGGTCAGGCGTTAATGAAAAACTGTTTTTT
.	.	TRBV5-4	TRBJ2-5	CASSQEPGSETQYF	TGCGCCAGCAGCCAAGAGCCCGGGAGTGAGACCCAGTACTTC
once	.	TRBV27	TRBJ1-4	CASSLYLGTPEKLFF	TGTGCCAGCAGTTTGTATCTAGGGACACCTGAAAAACTGTTTTTT
.	.	TRBV7-9	TRBJ2-7	CASSLDYEQYF	TGTGCCAGCAGCTTAGATTACGAGCAGTACTTC
.	.	TRBV4-1	TRBJ1-1	CASSWGLQNTEAFF	TGCGCCAGCAGCTGGGGACTGCAGAACACTGAAGCTTTCTTT
.	.	TRBV29-1	TRBJ2-2	CSAIVPGSNTGELFF	TGCAGCGCCATAGTGCCGGGCTCGAACACCGGGGAGCTGTTTTTT
.	.	TRBV13	TRBJ1-2	CASRPGGEDYGYTF	TGTGCCAGCAGGCCTGGGGGTGAGGACTATGGCTACACCTTC
.	.	TRBV7-9	TRBJ2-1	CASSPLRGPSYNEQFF	TGTGCCAGCAGCCCCCTTCGAGGTCCCTCCTACAATGAGCAGTTCTTC
.	TRBD2	TRBV9	TRBJ2-2	CASSGTSGGEYTGELFF	TGTGCCAGCAGCGGCACCTCGGGAGGAGAATACACCGGGGAGCTGTTTTTT